A selection of T cell receptor beta chains follows, all from one sample in a study of CD8 T cells in Susac syndrome. Using its own MiXCR run on the immunoSEQ multiplex PCR reads, TCRdb lists one record per CDR3 protein. The sample has about 280,000 distinct CDR3 sequences, approximately 84% seen once; the top ten hold over 0.095%. Sequenced input: CD8+ T cells from PBMCs. These receptor sequences come from a human donor with multiple sclerosis. The CDR3 runs from the conserved cysteine through the conserved F or W. D genes are given only for firm matches. Some rows have no size entry. The others give once, few or many, or a class for an expanded clone.

15,TRBV9,once,-,TRBJ2-5,CASSVGLTDQETQYF,TGTGCCAGCAGCGTAGGGTTAACGGATCAAGAGACCCAGTACTTC
15,TRBV27,-,TRBD1,TRBJ1-2,CASRAAGGANYGYTF,TGTGCCAGCAGGGCGGCAGGGGGCGCAAACTATGGCTACACCTTC
13,TRBV11-2,once,-,TRBJ2-7,CASSLVLSFEQYF,TGTGCCAGCAGCTTAGTCTTATCATTCGAGCAGTACTTC
12,TRBV4-1,-,-,TRBJ1-1,CASSQTRSEAFF,TGCGCCAGCAGCCAGACCCGTAGTGAAGCTTTCTTT
15,TRBV7-9,-,TRBD2,TRBJ2-7,CASSLLGGSIYEQYF,TGTGCCAGCAGCTTACTTGGCGGGAGCATTTACGAGCAGTACTTC
12,TRBV29-1,-,-,TRBJ1-1,CSAGRLGSEAFF,TGCAGCGCAGGAAGACTAGGTAGTGAAGCTTTCTTT
13,TRBV28,once,-,TRBJ1-3,CASPLYSGNTIYF,TGTGCCTCTCCCCTCTACTCTGGAAACACCATATATTTT
17,TRBV6-1,-,-,TRBJ2-4,CASSEARGAGESHIQYF,TGTGCCAGCAGTGAAGCGCGCGGGGCAGGGGAGTCGCACATTCAGTACTTC
14,TRBV4-1,-,-,TRBJ2-5,CASSLFQDVETQYF,TGCGCCAGCAGCCTCTTTCAAGATGTAGAGACCCAGTACTTC
16,TRBV7-9,-,-,TRBJ1-3,CASSLAGKRRGNTIYF,TGTGCCAGCAGCTTAGCGGGCAAGAGGAGGGGAAACACCATATATTTT
14,TRBV5-5,-,-,TRBJ2-5,CASSLRQLQETQYF,TGTGCCAGCAGCTTGAGACAGCTCCAAGAGACCCAGTACTTC
17,TRBV19,-,TRBD1,TRBJ2-7,CASSLRTGTTLIYEQYF,TGTGCCAGTAGCCTTAGGACAGGAACCACACTTATCTACGAGCAGTACTTC
16,TRBV12-2,once,-,TRBJ2-3,CASRLGGTISTDTQYF,TGTGCAAGTCGCTTAGGCGGGACTATCAGCACAGATACGCAGTATTTT
11,TRBV13,-,-,TRBJ2-1,CASSLGLGLFF,TGTGCCAGCAGCTTAGGACTGGGTCTGTTCTTC
15,TRBV28,-,-,TRBJ1-2,CASSLEGGRDYGYTF,TGTGCCAGCAGTCTGGAGGGGGGCCGTGACTATGGCTACACCTTC
13,TRBV24-1,once,-,TRBJ1-1,CATSDWSGTEAFF,TGTGCCACCAGTGATTGGAGTGGCACTGAAGCTTTCTTT
12,TRBV30,-,-,TRBJ2-3,CAWAEITDTQYF,TGTGCCTGGGCCGAGATAACAGATACGCAGTATTTT
13,TRBV7-9,-,-,TRBJ2-1,CASSPLRYNEQFF,TGTGCCAGCAGCCCCCTACGGTACAATGAGCAGTTCTTC
14,TRBV20-1,-,TRBD1,TRBJ2-2,CSARRRQGAGELFF,TGCAGTGCTCGCCGCCGACAGGGGGCCGGGGAGCTGTTTTTT
14,TRBV6-1,-,-,TRBJ2-7,CASTNFGPHYEQYF,TGTGCCAGCACCAACTTCGGACCGCACTACGAGCAGTACTTC
19,TRBV14,-,-,TRBJ1-5,CASSQRPGWQGGHNQPQHF,TGTGCCAGCAGCCAAAGACCCGGATGGCAGGGTGGGCACAATCAGCCCCAGCATTTT
18,TRBV14,-,-,TRBJ1-1,CASSQGRLSGYPGTEAFF,TGTGCCAGCAGCCAAGGCCGGTTGTCAGGCTATCCGGGGACTGAAGCTTTCTTT
13,TRBV5-6,-,-,TRBJ2-7,CASSWESAYEQYF,TGTGCCAGCAGTTGGGAGTCTGCCTACGAGCAGTACTTC
13,TRBV27,-,TRBD1,TRBJ2-1,CASSPDRGHEQFF,TGTGCCAGCAGTCCGGACAGGGGCCATGAGCAGTTCTTC
13,TRBV9,-,-,TRBJ2-2,CASSGTFTGELFF,TGTGCCAGCAGCGGTACGTTCACCGGGGAGCTGTTTTTT
18,TRBV28,-,TRBD1,TRBJ1-5,CASSLRDRDLWSNQPQHF,TGTGCCAGCAGTTTAAGGGACAGGGATCTTTGGAGCAATCAGCCCCAGCATTTT
15,TRBV28,-,-,TRBJ1-4,CASSLNRRWNEKLFF,TGTGCCAGCAGTTTAAACCGAAGGTGGAATGAAAAACTGTTTTTT
16,TRBV7-9,-,TRBD1,TRBJ2-2,CASSPSATGRAGELFF,TGTGCCAGCAGCCCCTCGGCGACAGGGCGGGCCGGGGAGCTGTTTTTT
15,TRBV29-1,once,-,TRBJ1-1,CSVEDLGSGVDEAFF,TGCAGCGTTGAAGACCTCGGATCAGGGGTAGATGAAGCTTTCTTT
11,TRBV7-9,few,-,TRBJ2-1,CASSSNNEQFF,TGTGCCAGCAGCTCTAACAATGAGCAGTTCTTC
16,TRBV12-3/TRBV12-4,-,-,TRBJ2-3,CASSSWTRIGTDTQYF,TGTGCCAGCAGTTCCTGGACCCGAATTGGGACAGATACGCAGTATTTT
16,TRBV7-3,few,TRBD2,TRBJ2-3,CASSPLAGPRMDTQYF,TGTGCCAGCAGCCCTTTAGCGGGCCCAAGGATGGATACGCAGTATTTT
15,TRBV6-1,-,-,TRBJ2-4,CASSEVRGGSDIQYF,TGTGCCAGCAGTGAAGTTCGGGGTGGTTCAGACATTCAGTACTTC
15,TRBV6-2/TRBV6-3,-,-,TRBJ2-6,CASSYATLRGRVLTF,TGTGCCAGCAGTTACGCGACTCTCAGGGGCAGGGTCCTGACTTTC
11,TRBV2,-,-,TRBJ2-7,CASRGPYEQYF,TGTGCCAGCAGGGGACCCTACGAGCAGTACTTC
14,TRBV27,-,TRBD2,TRBJ2-3,CASSLTSGLDTQYF,TGTGCCAGCAGTTTAACTAGCGGACTAGATACGCAGTATTTT
13,TRBV30,-,TRBD2,TRBJ2-1,CAHLAGGHNEQFF,TGTGCCCACTTAGCGGGAGGCCACAATGAGCAGTTCTTC
17,TRBV5-1,-,-,TRBJ2-1,CASREDLAFSSYNEQFF,TGCGCCAGCAGAGAAGACCTAGCGTTTAGCTCCTACAATGAGCAGTTCTTC
13,TRBV29-1,-,TRBD1,TRBJ2-1,CSVSGTGYNEQFF,TGCAGCGTATCCGGGACAGGGTACAATGAGCAGTTCTTC
11,TRBV7-8,-,-,TRBJ1-1,CAIVVNTEAFF,TGTGCCATCGTAGTTAACACTGAAGCTTTCTTT
16,TRBV27,once,-,TRBJ2-1,CASSFWGQSPYNEQFF,TGTGCCAGCAGTTTTTGGGGACAAAGCCCATACAATGAGCAGTTCTTC
18,TRBV5-4,-,-,TRBJ2-6,CASSFPAWNSSGANVLTF,TGTGCCAGCAGCTTCCCCGCTTGGAACTCCTCTGGGGCCAACGTCCTGACTTTC
14,TRBV6-6,-,TRBD1,TRBJ2-1,CASSYGGQSNEQFF,TGTGCCAGCAGTTACGGGGGACAGTCCAATGAGCAGTTCTTC
15,TRBV20-1,-,-,TRBJ2-1,CSARYGLSTYNEQFF,TGCAGTGCTAGATATGGGCTCAGTACCTACAATGAGCAGTTCTTC
17,TRBV9,-,TRBD2,TRBJ2-2,CASSVDYGRASTGELFF,TGTGCCAGCAGCGTAGATTACGGGAGGGCCAGCACCGGGGAGCTGTTTTTT
16,TRBV6-5,-,TRBD2,TRBJ2-7,CASSYGLAGGPYEQYF,TGTGCCAGCAGTTACGGACTAGCGGGAGGGCCCTACGAGCAGTACTTC
15,TRBV2,-,TRBD2,TRBJ2-1,CASSGSGRRYNEQFF,TGTGCCAGCAGTGGGAGCGGGAGAAGGTACAATGAGCAGTTCTTC
17,TRBV4-2,-,-,TRBJ2-2,CASSQGQETRGTGELFF,TGTGCCAGCAGCCAAGGCCAAGAGACACGTGGCACCGGGGAGCTGTTTTTT
9,TRBV6-1,-,-,TRBJ2-1,CATHNEQFF,TGTGCCACTCACAATGAGCAGTTCTTC
15,TRBV24-1,-,-,TRBJ2-1,CATSDSGLTYNEQFF,TGTGCCACCAGTGATTCCGGACTCACCTACAATGAGCAGTTCTTC
17,TRBV10-3,-,-,TRBJ2-5,CAISESKIQGFTETQYF,TGTGCCATCAGTGAGTCGAAGATACAGGGTTTTACGGAGACCCAGTACTTC
14,TRBV6-1,few,TRBD1,TRBJ2-7,CASSPGTGVYEQYF,TGTGCCAGCAGTCCCGGGACAGGAGTATACGAGCAGTACTTC
16,TRBV27,-,TRBD2,TRBJ2-7,CASSLISSGSSYEQYF,TGTGCCAGCAGTCTAATATCTAGCGGAAGCTCCTACGAGCAGTACTTC
13,TRBV6-5,once,TRBD1,TRBJ2-2,CASRRTGAGELFF,TGTGCCAGCAGGAGGACAGGGGCCGGGGAGCTGTTTTTT
15,TRBV7-3,-,-,TRBJ1-2,CASSLRPGRMKGYTF,TGTGCCAGCAGCTTAAGGCCGGGACGTATGAAGGGCTACACCTTC